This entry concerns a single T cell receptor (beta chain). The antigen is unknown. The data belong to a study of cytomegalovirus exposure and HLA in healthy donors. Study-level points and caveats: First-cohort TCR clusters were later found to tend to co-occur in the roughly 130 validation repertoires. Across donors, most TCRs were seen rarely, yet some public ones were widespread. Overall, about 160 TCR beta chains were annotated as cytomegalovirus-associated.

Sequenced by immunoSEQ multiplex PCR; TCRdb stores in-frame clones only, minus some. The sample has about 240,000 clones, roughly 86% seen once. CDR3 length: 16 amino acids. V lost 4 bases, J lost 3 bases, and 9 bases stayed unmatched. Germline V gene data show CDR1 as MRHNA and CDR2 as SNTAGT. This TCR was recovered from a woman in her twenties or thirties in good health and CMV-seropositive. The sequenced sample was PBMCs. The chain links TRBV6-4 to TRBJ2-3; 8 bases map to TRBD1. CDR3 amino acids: CASSVSAGGGTDTQYF. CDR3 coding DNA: TGTGCCAGCAGTGTCTCCGCAGGGGGCGGTACAGATACGCAGTATTTT.